This T cell receptor beta chain derives from a study of PD-L1 blockade in urothelial cancer. Study information: Male sex and bladder-origin urothelial cancer were recorded for about 90% of the roughly 29 patients. Prior exposure to chemotherapy in patients amounted to 0 to 3 regimens received.

Templates that were synthetic TCR analogs were spiked into each PCR. The assay was immunoSEQ multiplex PCR, and TCRdb's table has in-frame clones only and misses some. This repertoire shows some 120,000 clones, about 83% found once; its top ten account for about 2.4%. Time point indicated: peripheral blood 6 weeks after treatment start. The study collected 1 to 8 samples per patient, pretreatment and on-treatment. CDR3 length equals 16 residues. Deletions cut 4 bases from V and 7 bases from J, with 20 bases between. Germline values: CDR1 SGDLS, CDR2 YYNGEE. The sequences come from PBMCs, collected around atezolizumab (anti-PD-L1) treatment. The TCR originated in a man in his fifties or sixties with urothelial cancer. V gene TRBV9 combines with J gene TRBJ2-2; TRBD2 might be the D (6 bases). Here the CDR3 reads CASSPQQLANGGELFF. The CDR3 DNA sequence: TGTGCCAGCAGCCCACAACAACTAGCTAACGGCGGGGAGCTGTTTTTT.